The clone carrying this TCR beta chain was observed many times. The antigen is undetermined. TCRdb reprocessed the 5' RACE reads via MiXCR and lists one record per CDR3 protein. The sample shows nearly 650,000 distinct CDR3 sequences, around 7.4% of them seen only once. The sample comes from a study of identical twins. Overall study findings and caveats: Insertion counts were lower in abundant cord blood beta clonotypes, a trend that memory repertoires did not show. Diverse VJ usage suggested most zero-insertion clonotypes were not invariant T cells. Among beta out-of-frame sequences, excess sharing between twins appeared weaker. Modeled out-of-frame TCR alpha sharing in monozygotic twins fell below observed levels.

The CDR3 sequence is 15 residues long. V was shortened by 1 base and J by 2 bases, with 10 bases between the two germline ends. The data also belong to a second study, concerning yellow fever vaccine responses in identical twins.

This sequence joins TRBV12-3 or TRBV12-4 and TRBJ2-3; D could derive from TRBD1 or TRBD2 (5 bases each). This TCR derives from a woman in her late teens or twenties in good health. The sample taken for sequencing was PBMCs. The CDR3 DNA sequence: TGTGCCAGCAGTTTAGACGGGACCTACACAGATACGCAGTATTTT. It encodes CASSLDGTYTDTQYF.